This TCR beta chain comes out of a study of blood T cell repertoires in COVID-19. Study-wide context: COVID-19 samples, acute and convalescent, were from the United States, Italy and Spain. From T cells, B-cell-depleted T cells, or PBMCs came the material, which was cDNA or gDNA.

Authors' methods: Reference gene primer amplification in the assay estimated nucleated cell counts. Libraries were prepared by immunoSEQ multiplex PCR; TCRdb keeps only in-frame clonotypes and omits some of them. The DNA gave D and trimming, while V, J and clone size come from that table. The profile covers approximately 90,000 clones, with 70% to 85% appearing a single time and roughly 12% taken by the ten largest. This clone was seen more than once but under ten times. Germline V gene sequence: CDR1 SNHLY, CDR2 FYNNEI. Trimming left V 3 bases short and J 0 bases short, with 15 bases between. The CDR3 consists of 17 residues.

The specimen was peripheral blood. This TCR was sampled from a human donor in a cohort sampled during active COVID-19. The V gene is TRBV2, the J gene TRBJ1-5; D not certain. The CDR3 reads CASSDWAGNLSNQPQHF. CDR3 DNA sequence: TGTGCCAGCAGTGATTGGGCAGGCAATCTTAGCAATCAGCCCCAGCATTTT.